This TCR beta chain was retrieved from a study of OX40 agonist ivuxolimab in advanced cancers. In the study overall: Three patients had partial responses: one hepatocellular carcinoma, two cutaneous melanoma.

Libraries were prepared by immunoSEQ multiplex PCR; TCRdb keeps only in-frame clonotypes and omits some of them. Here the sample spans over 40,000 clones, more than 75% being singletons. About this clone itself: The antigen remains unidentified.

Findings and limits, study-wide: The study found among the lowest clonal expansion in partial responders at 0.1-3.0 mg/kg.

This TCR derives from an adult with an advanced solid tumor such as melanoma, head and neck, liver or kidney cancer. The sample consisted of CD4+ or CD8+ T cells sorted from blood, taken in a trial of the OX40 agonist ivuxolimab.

CDR3 sequence: CASSLGQVNTEAFF. CDR3 sequence (DNA): TGTGCCAGCAGCTTAGGACAGGTGAACACTGAAGCTTTCTTT. The chain uses TRBV7-9 and TRBJ1-1, with D possibly matching TRBD1 (6 bases). The germline gives CDR1 SEHNR, CDR2 FQNEAQ (reference sequence). The CDR3 length is 14 residues. The V and J ends lost 1 base and 0 bases respectively, with 6 bases between them. The full variable domain, completed using reference TRBV7-9 and TRBJ1-1, is DTGVSQNPRHKITKRGQNVTFRCDPISEHNRLYWYRQTLGQGPEFLTYFQNEAQLEKSRLLSDRFSAERPKGSFSTLEIQRTEQGDSAMYLCASSLGQVNTEAFFGQGTRLTVV.